The 25 T cell receptor beta chains listed next were all sequenced from one sample in a study of CD8 T cells in ankylosing spondylitis. TCRdb ran MiXCR on the 5' RACE reads and lists one entry per CDR3 protein. Among roughly 180,000 distinct CDR3 sequences listed, around 8.9% were seen once. The specimen was blood, either unsorted or a sorted T cell fraction (not recorded which). These receptors all stem from a female donor with ankylosing spondylitis or in good health (not recorded which).

The chain couples TRBV7-8 to TRBJ1-5; D not certain. Germline V gene lookup returns CDR1 SGHVS and CDR2 FQNEAQ. The CDR3 length is 16 residues. V was cut by 1 base and J by 7 bases, with 17 bases left in between. The CDR3 loop is CASSLEGGLTGQPQHF. The DNA of the CDR3 is TGTGCCAGCAGCTTAGAGGGCGGGCTAACGGGACAGCCCCAGCATTTT.

This chain joins TRBV7-9 and TRBJ1-3; possible D gene TRBD1, 5 bases. The germline V gene encodes CDR1 SEHNR and CDR2 FQNEAQ (reference sequence). Trimming pared 5 bases from V and 4 bases from J, leaving 15 bases between. CDR3 length: 15 residues. The CDR3 loop reads CASSHPGREGNTIYF. CDR3 in DNA: TGTGCCAGCAGCCACCCGGGACGGGAGGGAAACACCATATATTTT.

The V gene is TRBV30, the J gene TRBJ2-2; no reliable D call. Deletions cut 3 bases from V and 4 bases from J, with 18 bases between. Germline loops: CDR1 GTSNPN, CDR2 SVGIG (reference sequence). The CDR3 is 16 amino acids. The CDR3 coding sequence is TGTGCCTGGAGCAGAGTGGGCACCGCCGTCACCGGGGAGCTGTTTTTT. Amino acid sequence: CAWSRVGTAVTGELFF.

This clonotype was detected only a few times. The V call is TRBV6-2 or TRBV6-3, the J call TRBJ2-3; D gene unclear. The CDR3 runs to 14 residues. Trimming left V 7 bases short and J 3 bases short, with 14 bases between. The germline V gene encodes CDR1 MNHEY and CDR2 SVGEGT. The CDR3 DNA sequence: TGTGCCAGCACCTTTTTAGGAGCGACAGATACGCAGTATTTT. Its protein product is CASTFLGATDTQYF.

This clonotype was recorded a few times. The chain employs TRBV7-2 and TRBJ2-7, with D unclear. The germline V and J ends were trimmed by 2 bases and 1 base, with 9 bases remaining between them. CDR1 and CDR2 from the germline V gene are SGHTA and FQGNSA. This CDR3 is built from 14 residues. CDR3: CASSLRVQSYEQYF. In DNA form, the CDR3 reads TGTGCCAGCAGCTTACGGGTCCAATCCTACGAGCAGTACTTC.

Worth noting for this clonotype: Since a much larger clone is just one base distant, this may be a read error. The CDR3 coding sequence is TGCGCCAGCAGTATACGGTTAAAGGACGGGGAGCTGTTTTTT. Encoded protein: CASSIRLKDGELFF. The rearrangement joins TRBV23-1 to TRBJ2-2; D not resolved. TRBV23-1 is marked as an open reading frame, function uncertain. The CDR3 extends over 14 amino acids. The V end was cut by 5 bases, the J end by 7 bases, with 14 bases between.

This clonotype was seen only a few times. The rearrangement uses TRBV7-8 and TRBJ2-1, with TRBD2 matching 9 bases. The ends lost 11 bases at V and 6 bases at J; junction bases unmatched: 11. The CDR3 runs to 14 residues. Germline V gives CDR1 SGHVS, CDR2 FQNEAQ. CDR3 residues: CASIGGLAFNEQFF. The CDR3 region has the DNA TGTGCCTCAATTGGAGGACTAGCGTTCAATGAGCAGTTCTTC.

Many counts were recorded for this clonotype. The genes are TRBV7-8 and TRBJ1-6, with D perhaps matching TRBD1 (5 bases). The CDR3 sequence is 15 residues long. CDR1 and CDR2 (germline): SGHVS, FQNEAQ. V was clipped by 5 bases and J by 7 bases, with 15 bases between them. The CDR3 sequence is CASSGPGRTNSPLHF. The CDR3 region has the DNA TGTGCCAGCAGCGGCCCGGGACGTACGAATTCACCCCTCCACTTT.

This clonotype was seen a handful of times. The rearrangement links TRBV11-1 to TRBJ2-1, with 7 nucleotides matching TRBD2. Unmatched junction bases numbered 15, after V lost 10 bases and J lost 9 bases. The CDR3 has 14 residues. Germline CDR1 SGHAT, CDR2 FQDESV (reference sequence). The DNA for the CDR3 is TGTGCCACCGGGGGGAGTGGCTCCAGTGGTGAGCAGTTCTTC. As protein: CATGGSGSSGEQFF.

This sequence joins TRBV2 and TRBJ2-2, with a weak D call TRBD2 (5 bases). From germline, CDR1 is SNHLY and CDR2 FYNNEI. V was shortened by 1 base and J by 0 bases, with 9 bases between the two germline ends. This CDR3 is 16 amino acids long. CDR3 nucleotide sequence: TGTGCCAGCAGTGAAGGTGAAGCGGCGAACACCGGGGAGCTGTTTTTT. It yields the protein CASSEGEAANTGELFF.

This clonotype has more than one count but fewer than ten. This sequence joins TRBV28 and TRBJ2-1; D possibly matches TRBD1 or TRBD2 (5 bases each). Trimming removed 5 bases at V and 5 bases at J, with 19 bases between. CDR1 and CDR2 from the germline V gene are MDHEN and SYDVKM. This CDR3 has 16 residues. The CDR3 sequence is CASSRYRDPPNNEQFF. The CDR3 DNA follows: TGTGCCAGCAGTCGTTACCGGGACCCACCAAACAATGAGCAGTTCTTC.

J is TRBJ1-4 and V is TRBV20-1; 7 nucleotides line up with TRBD1. The V and J ends lost 6 bases and 5 bases, in that order; junction bases with no gene match: 9. The CDR3 length is 14 residues. Germline CDR1 DFQATT, CDR2 SNEGSKA (reference sequence). CDR3: CSAPETGTNEKLFF. DNA for the CDR3: TGCAGTGCCCCCGAGACAGGGACAAATGAAAAACTGTTTTTT.

This clonotype was picked up a small number of times. In nucleotides, the CDR3 is TGCGCCAGCAGCTTGGAGGCGCCCTTACGGACAGGCTTGGACACTGAAGCTTTCTTT. This encodes CASSLEAPLRTGLDTEAFF. The rearrangement uses TRBV5-1 and TRBJ1-1; 7 bases are shared with TRBD1. CDR3 length: 19 residues. Per germline, CDR1 SGHRS and CDR2 YFSETQ. The V and J ends lost 0 bases and 3 bases, in that order; junction bases with no gene match: 17.

In its sample, this clonotype ranks as medium-sized. The chain recombines TRBV21-1 with TRBJ2-1; the table's D call of TRBD1 was not tested on the DNA. TRBV21-1 represents a pseudogene. The CDR3 runs to 19 residues. In DNA form, the CDR3 reads TGTGCCAGCAGCAAAGAGAAAGTGGGACAGGCAAGCTCCTACAATGAGCAGTTCTTC. Protein product: CASSKEKVGQASSYNEQFF.

The V gene is TRBV3-1, the J gene TRBJ2-3; 8 bases map to TRBD2. V lost 2 bases, J lost 5 bases, and 12 bases stayed unmatched. Germline-derived CDR1 and CDR2 are LGHDT and YNNKEL (reference sequence). This CDR3 has 17 residues. CDR3 protein: CASSQSSAGLARDTQYF. CDR3 coding DNA: TGTGCCAGCAGCCAATCAAGTGCCGGACTAGCAAGAGATACGCAGTATTTT.

This clonotype was seen more than once but under ten times. The chain links TRBV30 to TRBJ2-2, with 7 positions matching TRBD1. Trimming cost V 4 bases and J 4 bases; bases outside gene matches: 3. The CDR3 is 13 amino acids. Germline V gene data show CDR1 as GTSNPN and CDR2 as SVGIG (reference sequence). The CDR3, as DNA: TGTGCCTGGACGTGGGACAGCACCGGGGAGCTGTTTTTT. Residues: CAWTWDSTGELFF. The complete variable domain, with remaining parts taken from reference TRBV30 and TRBJ2-2, reads SQTIHQWPATLVQPVGSPLSLECTVEGTSNPNLYWYRQAAGRGLQLLFYSVGIGQISSEVPQNLSASRPQDRQFILSSKKLLLSDSGFYLCAWTWDSTGELFFGEGSRLTVL.

V is TRBV7-8 and J is TRBJ1-1; D remains unclear. Trimming took 1 base from V and 6 from J, leaving 9 bases between them. The length of the CDR3 is 13 residues. Germline loops: CDR1 SGHVS, CDR2 FQNEAQ. CDR3 DNA: TGTGCCAGCAGCTTAGATAGTGTAGCTGAAGCTTTCTTT. Amino acids: CASSLDSVAEAFF.

In its sample, this clonotype was seen many times. CDR3: CASSQDRETYEQYF. CDR3 DNA: TGCGCCAGCAGCCAAGATAGGGAGACCTACGAGCAGTACTTC. This chain uses TRBV4-3 with TRBJ2-7; perhaps TRBD2 as D (5 bases). Trimming cost V 0 bases and J 2 bases, with 8 bases left between them. CDR1 is LGHNA and CDR2 is YSLEER in the germline V gene. CDR3 length: 14 residues.

This clonotype was recorded many times. The chain has TRBV7-6 and TRBJ2-2; the match to TRBD2 covers 10 bases. The CDR3 is 14 residues long. The V and J ends lost 5 bases and 5 bases, in that order; junction bases with no gene match: 2. Germline V gene data show CDR1 as SGHVS and CDR2 as FNYEAQ. This chain's CDR3 is CASSLLAGTGELFF. The CDR3 nucleotides are TGTGCCAGCAGCCTACTAGCGGGAACCGGGGAGCTGTTTTTT.

This clonotype appeared a few times. The rearrangement links TRBV9 to TRBJ1-1; 7 positions match TRBD1. V shed 0 bases, J shed 4 bases, and the junction held 6 bases outside the gene matches. Germline-derived CDR1 and CDR2 are SGDLS and YYNGEE. This CDR3 has 15 amino acids. This CDR3 reads CASSVGVRDSTEAFF. CDR3 DNA: TGTGCCAGCAGCGTAGGGGTCCGGGACAGCACTGAAGCTTTCTTT.

The chain is built from TRBV24-1 and TRBJ2-6; 10 nucleotides match TRBD2. This CDR3 has 17 residues. Germline CDR1 KGHDR, CDR2 SFDVKD. Trimming cost V 10 bases and J 2 bases; bases outside gene matches: 10. In nucleotides, the CDR3 is TGTGCCACTGAGAGCGGGAGGGCCGGTGCTGGGGCCAACGTCCTGACTTTC. Its protein is CATESGRAGAGANVLTF.

This clonotype was found a few times. CDR3 loop: CASSPGGEGGYTF. CDR3 DNA: TGTGCCAGCAGCCCAGGGGGCGAGGGTGGCTACACCTTC. This rearrangement joins TRBV7-8 to TRBJ1-2, with 8 positions matching TRBD1. J was trimmed by 7 bases and V by 5 bases; bases with no gene match: 6. Germline CDR1 SGHVS, CDR2 FQNEAQ. CDR3 length: 13 residues.

This clonotype was detected ten times or more. The CDR3 region is CASSPLRDREKLFF. The CDR3 DNA reads as TGCGCCAGCAGCCCCCTCCGGGACAGGGAAAAACTGTTTTTT. The chain combines TRBV4-3 with TRBJ1-4; 8 bases line up with TRBD1. This CDR3 has 14 amino acids. Looked up from germline, CDR1 is LGHNA and CDR2 is YSLEER. V gave up 4 bases and J gave up 8 bases; unmatched junction bases: 6.

The chain links TRBV7-6 to TRBJ2-2, with TRBD2 identical over 10 bases. The CDR3 is 16 residues long. CDR1 is SGHVS, CDR2 FNYEAQ, per germline. V lost 2 bases and J lost 5; bases outside the gene matches: 5. CDR3 sequence (DNA): TGTGCCAGCAGCTTATGGTCTAGCGGGGGTACCGGGGAGCTGTTTTTT. This translates into CASSLWSSGGTGELFF.

About this clonotype itself: A much larger clone sits a single nucleotide away, making a read error possible. CDR3 region: CASSQGSSGRAEFEEFF. The CDR3, as DNA: TGCGCCAGCAGCCAAGGGTCTAGCGGGAGGGCCGAGTTTGAGGAGTTCTTC. The chain links TRBV4-3 to TRBJ2-1, with 12 bases fitting TRBD2. The length of the CDR3 is 17 residues. Per germline, CDR1 LGHNA and CDR2 YSLEER.